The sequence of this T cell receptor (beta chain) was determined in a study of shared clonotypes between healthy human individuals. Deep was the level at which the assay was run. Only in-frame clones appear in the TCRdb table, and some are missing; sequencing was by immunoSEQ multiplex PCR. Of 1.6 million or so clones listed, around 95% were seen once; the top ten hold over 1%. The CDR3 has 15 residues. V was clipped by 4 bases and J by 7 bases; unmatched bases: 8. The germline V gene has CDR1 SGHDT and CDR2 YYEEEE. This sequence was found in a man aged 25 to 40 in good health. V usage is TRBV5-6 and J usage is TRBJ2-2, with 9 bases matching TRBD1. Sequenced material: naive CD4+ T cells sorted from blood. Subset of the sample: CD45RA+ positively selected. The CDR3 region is CASSPRDRVNGELFF. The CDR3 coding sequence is TGTGCCAGCAGCCCCCGGGACAGGGTTAACGGGGAGCTGTTTTTT.